Listed below are T cell receptor beta chains from one sample, sequenced in a study of identical twins. In TCRdb, the 5' RACE reads were re-called with MiXCR into one record per CDR3 protein. The repertoire holds 510,000 or so distinct CDR3 sequences, with over 12% as singletons. This sample also belongs to another study, concerning yellow fever vaccine responses in identical twins.

Sequenced material: CD4+ T cells sorted from blood. The receptor source for this set is a woman aged 18-30 years in good health. Both conserved end residues are part of each CDR3. Expanded clones get a size class; other rows say once, few or many, or leave the size out.

size	V	CDR3
few	TRBV5-6	CASSLWQGYGYTF
once	TRBV18	CASSPVAGGASDGYTF
few	TRBV6-1	CASSGKRPSTDTQYF
few	TRBV20-1	CSAPPRTGGNTGELFF
few	TRBV4-1	CASSRGLAGGTTDTQYF
few	TRBV20-1	CSARLMWSSGLASRREETQYF
few	TRBV7-2	CASSASGGRADTQYF
NA	TRBV20-1	CSAYPPTGVQETQYF
many	TRBV12-3/TRBV12-4	CASSWAANEKLFF
NA	TRBV20-1	CSARVGPGQGAGYGYTF
many	TRBV12-3/TRBV12-4	CASSWRRYSGNTIYF
few	TRBV7-9	CASKRGGVDEKLFF
NA	TRBV12-3/TRBV12-4	CASQTVSGNTIYF
few	TRBV3-1	CASSQELAGLGNIQYF
few	TRBV10-3	CAISWDGSTYEQYF
NA	TRBV20-1	CSARDLGLFEQYF
few	TRBV7-2	CASSLGGTGEYEQYF
few	TRBV20-1	CSARGGRASGNEQFF
NA	TRBV11-2	CASSRREGYSGELFF
NA	TRBV11-2	CASSSSGTGSYEQYF
few	TRBV20-1	CSASRRSSYNEQFF
NA	TRBV3-1	CASSQEISGGPTDTQYF
NA	TRBV10-3	CAISASGKNNEQFF
few	TRBV10-2	CASSGVGQGIETQYF
NA	TRBV12-3/TRBV12-4	CASSFHRVGGELFF
few	TRBV6-1	CATLGGGPFSYNEQFF
NA	TRBV7-9	CASSFRDRDSEAFF
few	TRBV2	CASDRGLGETQYF
many	TRBV12-3/TRBV12-4	CASSLGLAGGLGEQFF
NA	TRBV19	CASSIPDRAGQPQHF
NA	TRBV20-1	CSAGGPDSSQYF
few	TRBV28	CASSLGTVGGYTF
few	TRBV7-9	CASSLASNGERYTF
NA	TRBV20-1	CSARDPTSGGNTGELFF
few	TRBV7-2	CASSLERGRYFEQFF
NA	TRBV2	CASSRSGTSGFYEQYF
few	TRBV5-1	CASSGGQGLTNSPLHF
few	TRBV11-2	CASSLTGARGYTF
NA	TRBV11-1	CASRTNYGGGQETQYF
NA	TRBV4-1	CASSQTNGGSTQYF
many	TRBV12-3/TRBV12-4	CASSSGSNQPQHF
few	TRBV29-1	CSIGRKNTEAFF
few	TRBV24-1	CATSDYLQGRPNEQFF
NA	TRBV20-1	CSARDPGTAGGYTF
few	TRBV12-3/TRBV12-4	CASSGGTGRQQYF
NA	TRBV6-1	CASRDRDYNEQFF